Below are 11 T cell receptor beta chains sequenced from a single sample in a study of tumor-infiltrating lymphocytes in primary liver carcinoma. The input was approximately 500 ng total RNA; TCR beta cDNA was made from it with a constant-region primer. It was through three nested multiplex PCR rounds of slightly modified ARM-PCR that TCR beta libraries arose. Investigators reported that the first two PCR rounds, at roughly 11 cycles each, used TRBV1-TRBV30 forward primers with a C-beta reverse primer. TCRdb redid the calling of the multiplex PCR reads with MiXCR, one entry per CDR3 protein. The sample includes a few hundred thousand distinct CDR3 sequences, 50% to 60% of them seen just once. Out of unsorted whole blood came the blood RNA, and germline DNA was extracted as well. The sample consisted of peripheral blood. Every receptor here comes from a woman in her 30s with primary liver carcinoma and hepatitis B virus infection.

Comment on this clonotype: This may be a read error: a much more frequent sequence differs by one nucleotide. This sequence joins TRBV4-2 and TRBJ2-5; D is ambiguous. The CDR3 length is 16 residues. In germline, CDR1 is LGHNA, CDR2 YNFKEQ. CDR3 nucleotide sequence: TGTGCCAGCAGCCAAGATGGTAACGGTATGGTGGAGACCCACTACTTC. It translates to CASSQDGNGMVETHYF.

The chain employs TRBV7-8 and TRBJ1-4; 7 positions match TRBD1. With 0 bases clipped from V and 6 bases from J, the junction kept 4 bases outside the gene matches. Germline lookup yields CDR1 SGHVS and CDR2 FQNEAQ. The CDR3 runs to 15 residues. The CDR3 is CASSLAGGGDEKLFF. The CDR3 region has the DNA TGTGCCAGCAGCTTAGCAGGGGGCGGGGATGAAAAACTGTTTTTT.

In regard to this clonotype: A much larger clonotype is one base distant, so this may be a read error. DNA for the CDR3: TGTGCCAGTACGGACAGGATATTAGATGGCTACGCCTTC. Its protein is CASTDRILDGYAF. The rearrangement uses TRBV6-2 or TRBV6-3 and TRBJ1-2, with TRBD1 identical over 7 bases. Germline lookup yields CDR1 MNHEY and CDR2 SVGEGT. The CDR3 runs 13 residues.

With regard to this clonotype: The germline gene is not matched at one end of the junction; a read error may be the cause. This chain connects TRBV6-2 or TRBV6-3 to TRBJ2-7; TRBD2 matches at 9 bases. Germline CDR1 is MNHEY and CDR2 is SVGEGT. This CDR3 is built from 16 residues. The CDR3 coding sequence is TGTGCCAGCAGCAAGTTCCGTAGCGGGAGTTCTTACGATCAGTACTTC. Its translation is CASSKFRSGSSYDQYF.

V gene TRBV6-2 or TRBV6-3 combines with J gene TRBJ2-7; 8 nucleotides match TRBD2. CDR3 size: 11 residues. V lost 7 bases and J lost 4; bases outside the gene matches: 0. Germline assignment: CDR1 MNHEY and CDR2 SVGEGT. CDR3 sequence (DNA): TGTGCCAGCAAGCGGGAGTACGAGCAGTACTTC. Its translation: CASKREYEQYF.

This clonotype showed up just a few times. The DNA for the CDR3 is TGTGCTAGTGGTTTGGTTTTTGCACAGGGGGGACCCATGAACACTGAAGCTTTCTTT. It yields the protein CASGLVFAQGGPMNTEAFF. This chain connects TRBV12-5 to TRBJ1-1; TRBD1 matches at 8 bases. V shed 0 bases, J shed 0 bases, and the junction held 12 bases outside the gene matches. From germline, CDR1 is LGHNT and CDR2 FRNRAP. This CDR3 has 19 residues. The full variable domain, completed using reference TRBV12-5 and TRBJ1-1, is DARVTQTPRHKVTEMGQEVTMRCQPILGHNTVFWYRQTMMQGLELLAYFRNRAPLDDSGMPKDRFSAEMPDATLATLKIQPSEPRDSAVYFCASGLVFAQGGPMNTEAFFGQGTRLTVV.

This clonotype was recorded a few times. The J gene is TRBJ2-1, the V gene TRBV7-8; 7 nucleotides align to TRBD1. This CDR3 contains 13 residues. Germline CDR1 is SGHVS and CDR2 is FQNEAQ. After removal of 4 bases from V and 11 bases from J, the junction contained 8 bases not matched to a gene. The CDR3 protein is CASSSYLTGKQFF. Written as DNA, the CDR3 is TGTGCCAGCAGCTCCTATTTGACAGGGAAGCAGTTCTTC.

The rearrangement uses TRBV6-2 or TRBV6-3 and TRBJ2-2, with TRBD2 identical over 7 bases. This CDR3 has 15 residues. Germline assignment: CDR1 MNHEY and CDR2 SVGEGT. The CDR3: CVIRPVAGDTGELFF. In nucleotides, the CDR3 is TGTGTCATCCGACCGGTGGCGGGGGACACCGGGGAGCTGTTTTTT.

Notes on this clonotype: The junction shows a germline mismatch at one end, possibly a read error. The chain combines TRBV11-3 with TRBJ2-1; 8 bases are a match to TRBD2. Looked up from germline, CDR1 is SGHNT and CDR2 is YENEEA. CDR3 size: 16 residues. In nucleotides, the CDR3 is TGTGCCAACAGCCAACTGGGACTAGTGGGAGACAATGAGCAGTTCTTC. Amino acids: CANSQLGLVGDNEQFF.

On this clonotype: A junction boundary mismatches the germline segment, possibly from a read error. The V and J genes are TRBV6-5 and TRBJ1-4, with TRBD1 as a possible D gene (6 bases). Germline V lookup: CDR1 MNHEY, CDR2 SVGAGI. The CDR3 sequence is 18 residues long. The CDR3 region has the DNA TGTGCCAGCAGTTACCTCAGGGGCCTCCAAGGGACGTCGGAAAAACTGTCTTTT. It translates to CASSYLRGLQGTSEKLSF.

A note on this clonotype: Since a much larger clone is just one base distant, this may be a read error. This chain links TRBV29-1 with TRBJ2-1; no reliable D call. Germline V gene sequence: CDR1 SQVTM, CDR2 ANQGSEA. This CDR3 is 10 amino acids long. The CDR3 loop reads CNGRSNEQFF. The DNA of the CDR3 is TGCAACGGCCGGAGCAATGAGCAGTTCTTC.